This TCR beta chain was profiled in a study of identical twins. Overall study findings and caveats: Beta clonotypes that were abundant in cord blood contained fewer insertions, a pattern absent from memory repertoires.

Germline V gene sequence: CDR1 DFQATT, CDR2 SNEGSKA (reference sequence). The CDR3 is 15 amino acids. With 6 bases removed from V and 6 bases from J, the gap between germline ends came to 22 bases. TCRdb analysed the 5' RACE reads with MiXCR anew, one entry per CDR3 protein. The repertoire has 400,000 to 500,000 distinct CDR3 sequences, under 20% of them found once; the top ten carry around 12%. This clonotype occurred a few times. Its antigen remains unidentified. The sequenced sample consisted of naive T cells sorted from blood. The chain is built from TRBV20-1 and TRBJ2-3; weak D call: TRBD1 (6 bases). The TCR sequence derives from a man aged 50-59 years in good health. The CDR3 reads CSAPGPIVGADTQYF. For the CDR3, the DNA is TGCAGTGCGCCCGGCCCTATAGTGGGGGCCGATACGCAGTATTTT.